The 10 T cell receptor beta chains below come from one sample, sequenced in a study of T cells after somatic rescue of genetic block (dated by TCRdb to 2020 to 2022). Libraries were made using the immunoSEQ multiplex PCR assay. Held by TCRdb, this immuneACCESS table contains in-frame sequences only and omits some clones. Under half of the omission traces to an unresolved V gene where checked; the cause of the rest is unknown. The sample table records tens of thousands of clones; around 90% of these occur just once. The ten largest account for approximately 1.5% of the sample. The sample was peripheral blood mononuclear cells (PBMCs). The receptors here all came from a woman aged 18-30 years.

The genes are TRBV5-1 and TRBJ1-1, with D hard to call. Between the trimmed V and J ends, which lost 0 bases and 1 base, there was a span of 7 bases. The CDR3 sequence is 14 residues long. CDR1 is SGHRS, CDR2 YFSETQ, per germline. The CDR3 DNA follows: TGCGCCAGCAGCTTGGATGGCGGGAACACTGAAGCTTTCTTT. It specifies CASSLDGGNTEAFF.

This clone was observed a few times. V gene TRBV5-1 combines with J gene TRBJ1-1; D is possibly TRBD1 (5 bases). V dropped 2 bases and J dropped 0 bases, with 8 bases sitting between them. Germline loops: CDR1 SGHRS, CDR2 YFSETQ. The CDR3 extends over 14 amino acids. The CDR3 here is CASSFMGLNTEAFF. In DNA, the CDR3 is TGCGCCAGCAGCTTCATGGGGCTGAACACTGAAGCTTTCTTT.

This sequence joins TRBV5-1 and TRBJ1-4, with unresolved D. V lost 4 bases and J lost 8, with 21 bases in between. This CDR3 spans 16 amino acids. CDR1 and CDR2 from the germline V gene are SGHRS and YFSETQ. CDR3 coding DNA: TGCGCCAGCAGCCCCTCAGCGGGAACAAGGAGGGAAAAACTGTTTTTT. Protein: CASSPSAGTRREKLFF.

This chain uses TRBV29-1 with TRBJ2-5, with D perhaps assigned TRBD1 or TRBD2 (5 bases each). The CDR3 is made up of 12 amino acids. Looked up from germline, CDR1 is SQVTM and CDR2 is ANQGSEA. With 7 bases removed from V and 10 bases from J, the gap between germline ends came to 19 bases. This CDR3 is CSGAGTGGGQYF. The CDR3 nucleotides read TGCAGCGGCGCCGGGACCGGTGGGGGCCAGTACTTC.

The chain is built from TRBV5-1 and TRBJ1-1; D call uncertain. Trimming removed 5 bases from V and 11 bases from J, with 22 bases in between. The CDR3 totals 14 residues. Germline V lookup: CDR1 SGHRS, CDR2 YFSETQ. Here the CDR3 reads CASSQPGPGLDAFF. Here the CDR3 DNA reads TGCGCCAGCAGTCAACCCGGGCCCGGACTCGACGCTTTCTTT. Filled out from reference TRBV5-1 and TRBJ1-1, the complete variable domain reads KAGVTQTPRYLIKTRGQQVTLSCSPISGHRSVSWYQQTPGQGLQFLFEYFSETQRNKGNFPGRFSGRQFSNSRSEMNVSTLELGDSALYLCASSQPGPGLDAFFGQGTRLTVV.

V and J are TRBV5-4 and TRBJ2-3, with no clear D. The V end lost 3 bases, the J end lost 0 bases, and 14 bases lay between the germline ends. Germline values: CDR1 SGHNT, CDR2 YYREEE (reference sequence). The CDR3 has 16 residues. CDR3 sequence reads: CASSSPVFGSTDTQYF. CDR3 sequence (DNA): TGTGCCAGCAGCTCCCCCGTTTTCGGGAGCACAGATACGCAGTATTTT.

The sample holds one count of this clone. The gene calls are TRBV27 and TRBJ2-7; D call uncertain. The V gene lost 6 bases and the J gene lost 3 bases, with 15 bases spanning the gap. CDR1 is MNHEY and CDR2 is SMNVEV in the germline V gene (reference sequence). The CDR3 extends over 14 amino acids. The CDR3 region has the DNA TGTGCCAGCAGGAACGGGTATGGGGTCTACGAGCAGTACTTC. Translation gives CASRNGYGVYEQYF.

This chain uses TRBV2 with TRBJ1-1; tentative D call: TRBD1 (5 bases). CDR3 length: 13 residues. Trimming removed 6 bases from V and 0 bases from J, with 8 bases in between. Germline V gene lookup returns CDR1 SNHLY and CDR2 FYNNEI. CDR3 protein: CASRGLMNTEAFF. DNA of the CDR3: TGTGCCAGCAGGGGGCTTATGAACACTGAAGCTTTCTTT.

This chain connects TRBV11-2 to TRBJ1-2, with D unclear. Trimming removed 0 bases at V and 8 bases at J, with 13 bases between. Looked up from germline, CDR1 is SGHAT and CDR2 is FQNNGV. The CDR3 is 14 amino acids. The CDR3 coding sequence is TGTGCCAGCAGCTTAGATACTAATGGTTGGGGCTACACCTTC. This sequence encodes CASSLDTNGWGYTF.

Here the CDR3 DNA reads TGTGCCAGCAGCTTAACAGGGGACACTGAAGCTTTCTTT. Translated: CASSLTGDTEAFF. The chain links TRBV7-9 to TRBJ1-1; 7 positions match TRBD1. Germline V gene data show CDR1 as SEHNR and CDR2 as FQNEAQ (reference sequence). V was clipped by 2 bases and J by 3 bases; unmatched bases: 0. The CDR3 has 13 amino acids.